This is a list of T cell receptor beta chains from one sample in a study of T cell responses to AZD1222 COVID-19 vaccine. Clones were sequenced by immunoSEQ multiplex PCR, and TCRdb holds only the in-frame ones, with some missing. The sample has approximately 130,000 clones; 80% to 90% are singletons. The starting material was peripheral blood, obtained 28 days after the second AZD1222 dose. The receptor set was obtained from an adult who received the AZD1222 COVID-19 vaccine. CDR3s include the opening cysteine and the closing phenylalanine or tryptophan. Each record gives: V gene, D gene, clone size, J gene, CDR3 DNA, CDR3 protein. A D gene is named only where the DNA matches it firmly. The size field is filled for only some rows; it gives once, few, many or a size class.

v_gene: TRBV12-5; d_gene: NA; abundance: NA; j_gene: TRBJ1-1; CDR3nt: TGTGCTAGTGGTCAACCGGGGGCGCGGGCTTTCTTT; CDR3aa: CASGQPGARAFF
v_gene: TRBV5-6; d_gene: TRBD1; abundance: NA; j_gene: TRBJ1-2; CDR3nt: TGTGCCAGCAGCGGAACAGGGGCCGGTGGCTACACCTTC; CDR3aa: CASSGTGAGGYTF
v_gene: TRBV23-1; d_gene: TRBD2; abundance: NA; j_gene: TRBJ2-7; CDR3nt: TGCGCCAGCAGTCAATCGGGGCTAGCGGACTCCTACGAGCAGTACTTC; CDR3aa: CASSQSGLADSYEQYF
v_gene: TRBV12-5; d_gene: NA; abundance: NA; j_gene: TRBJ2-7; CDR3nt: TGTGCTAGTGGTTTGGGGCCCTCGAGCTCCTACGAGCAGTACTTC; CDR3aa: CASGLGPSSSYEQYF
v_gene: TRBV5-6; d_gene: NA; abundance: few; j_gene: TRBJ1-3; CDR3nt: TGTGCCAGCAGCTTGAGGGATATTGTGGGCACCATATATTTT; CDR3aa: CASSLRDIVGTIYF
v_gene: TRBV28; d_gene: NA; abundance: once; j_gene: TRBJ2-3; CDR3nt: TGTGCCAGCACCACCATGCGGGTTTACAGCACAGATACGCAGTATTTT; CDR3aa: CASTTMRVYSTDTQYF
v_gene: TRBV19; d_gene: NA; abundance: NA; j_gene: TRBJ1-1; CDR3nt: TGTGCCAGCCTCCGGGGGGACCTCAGCACTGAAGCTTTCTTT; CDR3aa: CASLRGDLSTEAFF
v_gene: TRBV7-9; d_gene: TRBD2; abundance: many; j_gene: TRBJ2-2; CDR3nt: TGTGCCAGCAGACCGGGACTAGCGGGAGCTAACGGGGAGCTGTTTTTT; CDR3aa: CASRPGLAGANGELFF
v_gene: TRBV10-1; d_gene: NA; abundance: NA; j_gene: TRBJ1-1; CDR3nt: TGCGCCAGCAGTGAGTCGGGCAGAAGTTTGAACACTGAAGCTTTCTTT; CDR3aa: CASSESGRSLNTEAFF
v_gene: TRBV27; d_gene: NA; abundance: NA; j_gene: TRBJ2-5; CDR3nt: TGTGCCAGCAGCCAGAGTACTGGGGAGACCCAGTACTTC; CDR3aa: CASSQSTGETQYF
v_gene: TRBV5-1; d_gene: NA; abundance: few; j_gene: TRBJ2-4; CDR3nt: TGCGCCAGCAGCCCGGGGACGGCTTCAAACATTCAGTACTTC; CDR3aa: CASSPGTASNIQYF
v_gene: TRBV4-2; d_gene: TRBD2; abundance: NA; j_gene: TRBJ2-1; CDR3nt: TGTGCCAGCAGCCAAGATCTGGCTAGCGGGAACTACAATGAGCAGTTCTTC; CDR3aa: CASSQDLASGNYNEQFF
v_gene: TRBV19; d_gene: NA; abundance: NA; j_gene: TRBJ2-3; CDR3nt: TGTGCCAGTAGTATAGCAGGCGAGGCAGATACGCAGTATTTT; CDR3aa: CASSIAGEADTQYF
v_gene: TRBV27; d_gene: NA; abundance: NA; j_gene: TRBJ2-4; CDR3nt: TGTGCCAGCGTCAGAGCAAACATTCAGTACTTC; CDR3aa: CASVRANIQYF
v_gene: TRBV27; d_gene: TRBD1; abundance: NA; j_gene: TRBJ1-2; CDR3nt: TGTGCCAGCAGTTTACAGGGGGCCCGACGCCGAAACTATGGCTACACCTTC; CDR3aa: CASSLQGARRRNYGYTF
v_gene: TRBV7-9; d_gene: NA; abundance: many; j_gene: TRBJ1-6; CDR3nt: TGTGCCAGCAGTCGAGCGGGGTTGGGCTCCTATAATTCACCCCTCCACTTT; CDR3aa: CASSRAGLGSYNSPLHF
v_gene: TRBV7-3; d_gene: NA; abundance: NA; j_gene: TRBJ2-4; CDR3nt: TGTGCCAGCAGCTTAAGGGGGCAAGTGGAAGCCAAAAACATTCAGTACTTC; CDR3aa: CASSLRGQVEAKNIQYF
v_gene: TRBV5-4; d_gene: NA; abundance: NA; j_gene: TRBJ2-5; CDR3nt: TGTGCCAGCAGCTCGTTAACCTCCGGGGTAGAGACCCAGTACTTC; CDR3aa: CASSSLTSGVETQYF
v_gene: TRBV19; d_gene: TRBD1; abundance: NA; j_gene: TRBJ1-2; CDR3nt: TGTGCCAGTAGTCTGGGCTGGGACAGGAATAACTATGGCTACACCTTC; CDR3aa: CASSLGWDRNNYGYTF
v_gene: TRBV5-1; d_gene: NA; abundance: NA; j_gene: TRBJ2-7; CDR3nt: TGCGCCAGCAGCTTGACAGGTTACGAGCAGTACTTC; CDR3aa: CASSLTGYEQYF
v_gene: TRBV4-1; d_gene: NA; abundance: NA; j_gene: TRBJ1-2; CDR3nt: TGCGCCAGCATGCCCGGAGAGGGGGTTGATCCATATGGCTACACCTTC; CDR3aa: CASMPGEGVDPYGYTF
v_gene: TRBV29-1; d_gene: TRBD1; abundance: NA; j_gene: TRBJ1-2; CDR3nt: TGCAGCGCTGGGACAGGGGGAAACTATGGCTACACCTTC; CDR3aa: CSAGTGGNYGYTF
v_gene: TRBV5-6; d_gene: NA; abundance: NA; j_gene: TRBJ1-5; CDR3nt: TGTGCCAGCAGCTTGAGGGGTTTGATTCAGCCCCAGCATTTT; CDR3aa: CASSLRGLIQPQHF
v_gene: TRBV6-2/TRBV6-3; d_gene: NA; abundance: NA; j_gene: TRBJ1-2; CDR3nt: TGTGCCAGCAGTTCCGCCGGGACATACGATATTGGGTATGGCTACACCTTC; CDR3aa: CASSSAGTYDIGYGYTF
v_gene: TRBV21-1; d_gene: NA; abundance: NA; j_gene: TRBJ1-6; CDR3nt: TGTGCCAGCAGCTTTCCTACCGGTTGTTACCTCCCCTCCTATAATTCACCCCTCCACTTT; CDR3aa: CASSFPTGCYLPSYNSPLHF
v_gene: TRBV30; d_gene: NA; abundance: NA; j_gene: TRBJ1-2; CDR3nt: TGTGCCTGGAGTTGGGGGGAGTTCGGTGGCTACACCTTC; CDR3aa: CAWSWGEFGGYTF
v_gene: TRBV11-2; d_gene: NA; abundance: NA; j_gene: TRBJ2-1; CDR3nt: TGTGCCAGCAGCTTCTGGGGGATAGGGGATCATGAGCAGTTCTTC; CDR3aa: CASSFWGIGDHEQFF
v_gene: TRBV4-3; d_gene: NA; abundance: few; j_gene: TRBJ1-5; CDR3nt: TGCGCCAGCAGCCAAGGTCTAGGAAGGAATAATCAGCCCCAGCATTTT; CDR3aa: CASSQGLGRNNQPQHF